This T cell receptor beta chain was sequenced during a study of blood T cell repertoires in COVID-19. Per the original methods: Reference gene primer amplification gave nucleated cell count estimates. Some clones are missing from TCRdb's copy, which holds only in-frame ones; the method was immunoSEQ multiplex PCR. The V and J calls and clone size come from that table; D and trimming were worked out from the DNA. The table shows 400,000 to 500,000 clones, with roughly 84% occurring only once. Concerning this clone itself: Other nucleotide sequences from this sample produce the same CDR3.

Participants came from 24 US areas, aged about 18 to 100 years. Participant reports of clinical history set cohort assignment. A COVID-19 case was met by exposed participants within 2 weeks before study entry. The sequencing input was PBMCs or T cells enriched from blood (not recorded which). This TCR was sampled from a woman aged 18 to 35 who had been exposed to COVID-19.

In nucleotides, the CDR3 is TGCGCCAGCAGCTTGGGGGCGGGCGAAAAACTGTTTTTT. Encoded protein: CASSLGAGEKLFF. The rearrangement uses TRBV5-1 and TRBJ1-4; no firm D call. The CDR3 length is 13 residues. V lost 0 bases to trimming and J lost 8 bases, with 8 bases between them. Germline CDR1 is SGHRS and CDR2 is YFSETQ.